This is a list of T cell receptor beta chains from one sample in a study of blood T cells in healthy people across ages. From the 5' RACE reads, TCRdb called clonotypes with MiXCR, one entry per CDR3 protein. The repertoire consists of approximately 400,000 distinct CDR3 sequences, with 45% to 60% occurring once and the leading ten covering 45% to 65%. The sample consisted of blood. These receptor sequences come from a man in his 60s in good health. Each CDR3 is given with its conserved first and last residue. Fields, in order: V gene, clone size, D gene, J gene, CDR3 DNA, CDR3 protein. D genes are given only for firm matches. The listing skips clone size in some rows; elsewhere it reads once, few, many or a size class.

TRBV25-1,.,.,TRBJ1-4,TGTGCCAGCTCTCAGCCCAGGGAAAAACTGTTTTTT,CASSQPREKLFF
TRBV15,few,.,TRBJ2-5,TGTGCCACCAGCGGGGGTCTCCAAGAGACCCAGTACTTC,CATSGGLQETQYF
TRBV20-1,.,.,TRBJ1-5,TGCAGTGCTAGGCGCGGGGGGAATCAGCCCCAGCATTTT,CSARRGGNQPQHF
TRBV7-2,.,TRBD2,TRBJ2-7,TGTGCCAGCAGCCCTAGCGGGAGCCTCCGCAATGAGCAGTACTTC,CASSPSGSLRNEQYF
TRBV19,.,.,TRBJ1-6,TGTGCCAGTAGTATCTCTGGGGCAAGTTCACCCCTCCACTTT,CASSISGASSPLHF
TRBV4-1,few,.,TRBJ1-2,TGCGCCAGCAGCCCCCGGGGGGGGGTGGGATATGGCTACACCTTC,CASSPRGGVGYGYTF
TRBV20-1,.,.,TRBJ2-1,TGCAGTGCTAGAGACAGACAGGTCGGGGTTTACAATGAGCAGTTCTTC,CSARDRQVGVYNEQFF
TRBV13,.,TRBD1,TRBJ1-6,TGTGCCAGCAGCTTAAAGTTGCTGACAGGGTTGGGGGTATATAATTCACCCCTCCACTTT,CASSLKLLTGLGVYNSPLHF
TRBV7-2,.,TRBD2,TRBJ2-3,TGTGCCAGCAGCAGCCGGACTAGCGGATTCACAGATATGCAGTATTTT,CASSSRTSGFTDMQYF
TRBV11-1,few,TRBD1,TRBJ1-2,TGTGCCAGCAGCTCGGACAGGGCCGGCTATGGCTACACCTTC,CASSSDRAGYGYTF
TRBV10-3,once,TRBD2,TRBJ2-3,TGTGCCATCAGTGAGTCGACGGGGAGCGGGGGGCCCTTCTTCACAGATACGCAGTATTTT,CAISESTGSGGPFFTDTQYF
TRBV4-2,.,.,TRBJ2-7,TGTGCCAGCAGCGACCCAGGGGGGGATTACGAGCAGTACTTC,CASSDPGGDYEQYF
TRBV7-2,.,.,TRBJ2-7,TGTGCCAGCAGCCCGCACTCGGCCGGCGCCTACAATGAGCAGTACTTC,CASSPHSAGAYNEQYF
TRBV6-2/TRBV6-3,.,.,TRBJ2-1,TGTGCCAGCAGTTCAGAAACAGGGACTTGGAATGAGCAGTTCTTC,CASSSETGTWNEQFF
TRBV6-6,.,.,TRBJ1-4,TGTGCCACCGCACGGACAAGCACCAATGAAAAACTGTTTTTT,CATARTSTNEKLFF
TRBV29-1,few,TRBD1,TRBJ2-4,TGCAGCGTGGGACAGGGGACCACCAAAAACATTCAGTACTTC,CSVGQGTTKNIQYF
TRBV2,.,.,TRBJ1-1,TGTGCCAGCAGTGTAATGGACACTGAAGCTTTCTTT,CASSVMDTEAFF
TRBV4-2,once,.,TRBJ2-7,TGTGCCAGCAGCCAGGAACTAGTTTCCTACGAGCAGTACTTC,CASSQELVSYEQYF
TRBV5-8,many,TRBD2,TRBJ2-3,TGTGCCAGTCATGGGGTGACTAGCGATACGCAGTATTTT,CASHGVTSDTQYF
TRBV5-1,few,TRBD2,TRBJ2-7,TGCGCCAGCAGCTTGGGTTCTAGCGGGAGGACCAACTCCTACGAGCAGTACTTC,CASSLGSSGRTNSYEQYF
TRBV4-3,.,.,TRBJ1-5,TGCGCCAGCAGCCAAGATCATTCGGGAAATCAGCCCCAGCATTTT,CASSQDHSGNQPQHF
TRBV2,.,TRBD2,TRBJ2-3,TGTGCCAGCAGGGGTGACGGGCGGGAGTTCTGGAGCACAGATACGCAGTATTTT,CASRGDGREFWSTDTQYF
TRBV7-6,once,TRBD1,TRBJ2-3,TGTGCCAGCAGCTACCACCCGGGACAGGGGACAGATACGCAGTATTTT,CASSYHPGQGTDTQYF
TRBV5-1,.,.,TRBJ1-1,TGCGCCAGCAGCTTGGCCCTGGCCGGTACTGAAGCTTTCTTT,CASSLALAGTEAFF
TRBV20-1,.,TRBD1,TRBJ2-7,TGCAGTGCCCCGACAGGGGGAGGCGAGCAGTACTTC,CSAPTGGGEQYF
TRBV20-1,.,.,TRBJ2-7,TGCAGTGCTAGAGATGCAGGGCTAAGCTCCTACAATGAGCAGTACTTC,CSARDAGLSSYNEQYF
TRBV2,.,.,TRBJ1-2,TGTGCCAGAAAACCAGAAGGACAGCCTGGCGGAGGCTACACCTTC,CARKPEGQPGGGYTF
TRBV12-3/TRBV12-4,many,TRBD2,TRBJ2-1,TGTGCCAGCAGGGGGACGGGACTAGCGGGAGTCAATGAGCAGTTCTTC,CASRGTGLAGVNEQFF